This passage covers 9 T cell receptor beta chains from one sample sequenced in a study of blood T cell repertoires in COVID-19 (TCRdb year 2020). Receptors were amplified or captured by the immunoSEQ multiplex PCR assay. TCRdb took this table from immuneACCESS and kept in-frame rearrangements with V and J called. Such tables lack part of the clones; where checked against another copy, unresolved V genes explain under half of the gap, and the rest is unexplained. The sample table holds a few hundred thousand clones, of which roughly nine tenths were seen once. The top ten clones comprise approximately 8.3% of the sample. Sequenced material: PBMCs or T cells enriched from blood (not recorded which). These receptors were obtained from an older woman who had recovered from COVID-19.

The J gene is TRBJ2-7, the V gene TRBV2; 9 nucleotides align to TRBD2. V was clipped by 10 bases and J by 3 bases; unmatched bases: 7. Germline-derived CDR1 and CDR2 are SNHLY and FYNNEI. The CDR3 spans 13 residues. The CDR3 protein is CATLGAGGYEQYF. The CDR3 bases are TGTGCCACCCTGGGAGCGGGGGGCTACGAGCAGTACTTC.

This clone has only a few counts. The chain couples TRBV10-2 to TRBJ1-2, with D hard to call. The germline gives CDR1 WSHSY, CDR2 SAAADI. This CDR3 has 12 amino acids. V was cut by 2 bases and J by 5 bases, with 6 bases left in between. CDR3 DNA sequence: TGCGCCAGCAGTGAGGGTCGGTATGGCTACACCTTC. Translated, it gives CASSEGRYGYTF.

This clone was recorded only once. The V and J genes are TRBV27 and TRBJ2-2; D is possibly TRBD2 (5 bases). Germline values: CDR1 MNHEY, CDR2 SMNVEV (reference sequence). The ends were cut back, 3 bases at V and 5 bases at J, with 10 bases in the middle. The CDR3 spans 14 residues. The CDR3 DNA follows: TGTGCCAGCAGTTTTTCGAGGGATACCGGGGAGCTGTTTTTT. Residues: CASSFSRDTGELFF.

This clone was observed once. V and J are TRBV11-2 and TRBJ2-5; D is ambiguous. With 1 base removed from V and 5 bases from J, the gap between germline ends came to 17 bases. The CDR3 length is 16 residues. Germline loops: CDR1 SGHAT, CDR2 FQNNGV. This chain's CDR3 is CASSLALGHPRETQYF. The CDR3 region has the DNA TGTGCCAGCAGCTTAGCTCTTGGCCACCCCAGGGAGACCCAGTACTTC.

This chain joins TRBV2 and TRBJ2-2; D may be TRBD2 (7 bases). Per germline, CDR1 SNHLY and CDR2 FYNNEI. V lost 8 bases and J lost 7, with 14 bases in between. CDR3 size: 13 residues. CDR3 in amino acids: CASRGARVGELFF. The CDR3 coding sequence is TGTGCCAGCCGGGGGGCCCGAGTCGGGGAGCTGTTTTTT.

This sequence joins TRBV5-1 and TRBJ2-5; TRBD2 matches at 7 bases. The ends lost 2 bases at V and 4 bases at J; junction bases unmatched: 2. Germline V lookup: CDR1 SGHRS, CDR2 YFSETQ. The CDR3 has 13 amino acids. DNA for the CDR3: TGCGCCAGCAGCTTCCCTAGCGGAGAGACCCAGTACTTC. Its translation: CASSFPSGETQYF.

This clone was picked up a small number of times. V and J are TRBV5-1 and TRBJ1-2, with D possibly being TRBD1 (5 bases). The germline V gene has CDR1 SGHRS and CDR2 YFSETQ. The CDR3 is 13 amino acids. Trimming took 0 bases from V and 3 from J, leaving 6 bases between them. Here the CDR3 reads CASSLAQDYGYTF. The CDR3 DNA reads as TGCGCCAGCAGCTTGGCACAGGACTATGGCTACACCTTC.

V and J are TRBV5-1 and TRBJ2-7, with 8 bases lining up with TRBD1. CDR1 is SGHRS and CDR2 is YFSETQ in the germline V gene. The length of the CDR3 is 15 residues. V lost 0 bases, J lost 2 bases, and 4 bases stayed unmatched. The CDR3: CASSLEPGQAYEQYF. The CDR3 DNA reads TGCGCCAGCAGCTTGGAACCGGGACAGGCCTACGAGCAGTACTTC.

This clone was detected a few times. CDR3 amino acids: CASSQDRGTGLSSRLGTEAFF. As DNA, the CDR3 is TGTGCCAGCAGCCAAGACCGGGGGACAGGTCTATCATCAAGGTTGGGTACTGAAGCTTTCTTT. The J gene is TRBJ1-1, the V gene TRBV14, with TRBD1 matching 8 bases. CDR3 length equals 21 residues. Per the germline V gene, CDR1 is SGHDN and CDR2 is FVKESK. V dropped 0 bases and J dropped 5; count of bases not matched to a gene: 23.